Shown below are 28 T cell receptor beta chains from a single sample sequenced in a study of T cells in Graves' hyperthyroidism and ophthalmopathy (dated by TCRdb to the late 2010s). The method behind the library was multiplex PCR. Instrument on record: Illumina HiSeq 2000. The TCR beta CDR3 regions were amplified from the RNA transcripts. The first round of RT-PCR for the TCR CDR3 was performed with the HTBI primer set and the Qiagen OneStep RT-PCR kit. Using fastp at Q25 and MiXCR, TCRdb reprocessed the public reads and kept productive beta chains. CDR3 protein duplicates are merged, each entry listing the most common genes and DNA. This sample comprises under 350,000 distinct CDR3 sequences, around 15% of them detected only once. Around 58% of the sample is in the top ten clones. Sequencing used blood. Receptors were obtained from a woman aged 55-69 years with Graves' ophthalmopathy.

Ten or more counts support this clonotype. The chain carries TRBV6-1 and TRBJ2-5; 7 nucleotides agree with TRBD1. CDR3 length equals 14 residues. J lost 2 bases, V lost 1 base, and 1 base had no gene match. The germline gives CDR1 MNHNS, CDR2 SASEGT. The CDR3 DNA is TGTGCCAGCAGTGAAGGCAGGGGGCAAGAGACCCAGTACTTC. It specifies CASSEGRGQETQYF.

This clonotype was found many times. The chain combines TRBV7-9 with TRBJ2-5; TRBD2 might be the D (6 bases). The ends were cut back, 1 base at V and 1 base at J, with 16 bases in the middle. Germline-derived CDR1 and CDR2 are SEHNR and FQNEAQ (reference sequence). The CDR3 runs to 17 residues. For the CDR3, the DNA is TGTGCCAGCAGCTTAGGTCAGGGTAATAGCGGCCAAGAGACCCAGTACTTC. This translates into CASSLGQGNSGQETQYF.

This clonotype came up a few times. CDR3 protein: CASSPALSTDTQYF. CDR3 nucleotides: TGTGCCAGCTCCCCGGCGTTGAGCACAGATACGCAGTATTTT. V gene TRBV18 combines with J gene TRBJ2-3; D is uncertain. CDR3 length: 14 amino acids. V shed 6 bases and J shed 0 bases, with 10 bases lying between them. Germline V lookup: CDR1 KGHSH, CDR2 LQKENI.

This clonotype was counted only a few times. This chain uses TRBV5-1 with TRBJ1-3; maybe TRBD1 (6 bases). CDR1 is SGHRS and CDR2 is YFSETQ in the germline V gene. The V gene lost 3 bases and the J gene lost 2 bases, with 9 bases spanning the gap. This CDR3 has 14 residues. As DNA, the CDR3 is TGCGCCAGCAGCTCGACAGGACCTGGAAACACCATATATTTT. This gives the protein CASSSTGPGNTIYF.

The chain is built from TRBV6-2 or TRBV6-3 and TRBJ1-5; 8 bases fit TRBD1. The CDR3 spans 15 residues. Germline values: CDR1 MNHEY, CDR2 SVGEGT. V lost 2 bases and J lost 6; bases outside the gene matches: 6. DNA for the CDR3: TGTGCCAGCAGTTACCCCCAGGGGGCGGCTCAGCCCCAGCATTTT. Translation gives CASSYPQGAAQPQHF.

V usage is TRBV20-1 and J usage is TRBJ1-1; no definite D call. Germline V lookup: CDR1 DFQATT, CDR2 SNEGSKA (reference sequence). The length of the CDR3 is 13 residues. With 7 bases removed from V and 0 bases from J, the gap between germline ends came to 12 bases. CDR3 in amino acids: CSGADNMNTEAFF. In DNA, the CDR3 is TGCAGTGGGGCGGATAACATGAACACTGAAGCTTTCTTT.

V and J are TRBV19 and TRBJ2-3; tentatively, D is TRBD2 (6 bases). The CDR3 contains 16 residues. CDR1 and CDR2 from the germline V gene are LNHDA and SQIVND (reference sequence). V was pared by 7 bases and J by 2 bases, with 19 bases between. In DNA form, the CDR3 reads TGTGCCAGTACCCCGGACTACCCTCGCCTCACAGATACGCAGTATTTT. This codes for CASTPDYPRLTDTQYF.

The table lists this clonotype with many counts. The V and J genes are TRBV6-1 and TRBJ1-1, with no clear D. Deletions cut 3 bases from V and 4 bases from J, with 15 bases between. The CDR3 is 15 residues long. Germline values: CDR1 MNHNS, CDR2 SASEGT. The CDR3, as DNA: TGTGCCAGCAGTGAGGGGTTGGGAGGTAGCACTGAAGCTTTCTTT. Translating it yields CASSEGLGGSTEAFF.

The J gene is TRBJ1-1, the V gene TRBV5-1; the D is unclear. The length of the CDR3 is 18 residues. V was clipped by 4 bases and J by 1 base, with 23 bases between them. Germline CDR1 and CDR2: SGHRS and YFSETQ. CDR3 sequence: CASSTPGGQVLPNTEAFF. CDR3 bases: TGCGCCAGCAGCACACCTGGAGGGCAGGTACTACCGAACACTGAAGCTTTCTTT.

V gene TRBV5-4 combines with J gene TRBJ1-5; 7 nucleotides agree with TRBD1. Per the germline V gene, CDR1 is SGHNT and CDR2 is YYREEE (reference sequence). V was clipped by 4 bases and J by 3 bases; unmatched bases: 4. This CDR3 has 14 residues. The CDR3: CASSRQGLNQPQHF. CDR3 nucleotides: TGTGCCAGCAGCCGACAGGGTCTCAATCAGCCCCAGCATTTT.

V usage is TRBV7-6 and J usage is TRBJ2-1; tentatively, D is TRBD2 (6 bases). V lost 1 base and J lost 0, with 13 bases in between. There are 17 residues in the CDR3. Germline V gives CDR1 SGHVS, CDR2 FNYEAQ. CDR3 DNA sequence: TGTGCCAGCAGCTTAGTGGGGGACGGGAGCTCCTACAATGAGCAGTTCTTC. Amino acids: CASSLVGDGSSYNEQFF.

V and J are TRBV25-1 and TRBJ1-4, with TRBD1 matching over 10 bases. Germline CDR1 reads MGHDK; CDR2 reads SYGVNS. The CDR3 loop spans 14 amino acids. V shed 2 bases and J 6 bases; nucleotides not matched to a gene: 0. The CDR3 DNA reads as TGTGCCAGCAGTGAAGGACAGGGGGATGAAAAACTGTTTTTT. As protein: CASSEGQGDEKLFF.

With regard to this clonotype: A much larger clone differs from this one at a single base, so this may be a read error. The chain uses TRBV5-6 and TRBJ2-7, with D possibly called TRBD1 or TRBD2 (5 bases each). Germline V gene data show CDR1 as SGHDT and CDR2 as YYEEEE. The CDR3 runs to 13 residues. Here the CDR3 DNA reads TGTGCCAGCAGCTTAGGGACGGTCTACGAGCGGTACTTC. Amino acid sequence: CASSLGTVYERYF.

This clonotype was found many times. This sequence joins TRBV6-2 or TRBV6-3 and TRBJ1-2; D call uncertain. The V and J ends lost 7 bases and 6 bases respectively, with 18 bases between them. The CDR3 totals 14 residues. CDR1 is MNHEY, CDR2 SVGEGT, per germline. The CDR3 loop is CASTRTGGSNGYTF. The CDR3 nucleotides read TGTGCCAGCACCCGGACGGGTGGGAGTAATGGCTACACCTTC.

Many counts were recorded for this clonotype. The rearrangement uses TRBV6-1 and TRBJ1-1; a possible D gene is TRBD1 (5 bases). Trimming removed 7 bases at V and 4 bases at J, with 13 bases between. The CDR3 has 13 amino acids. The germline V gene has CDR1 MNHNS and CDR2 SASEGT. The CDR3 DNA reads TGTGCCAGCACACCTCCGGGGGGCACTGAAGCTTTCTTT. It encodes CASTPPGGTEAFF.

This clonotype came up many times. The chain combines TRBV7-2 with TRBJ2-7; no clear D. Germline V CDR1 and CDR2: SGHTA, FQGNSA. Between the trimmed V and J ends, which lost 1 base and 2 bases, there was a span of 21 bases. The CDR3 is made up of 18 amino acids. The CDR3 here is CASSLEGVTAGLPYEQYF. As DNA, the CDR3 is TGTGCCAGCAGCTTAGAAGGAGTGACCGCCGGTCTTCCCTACGAGCAGTACTTC.

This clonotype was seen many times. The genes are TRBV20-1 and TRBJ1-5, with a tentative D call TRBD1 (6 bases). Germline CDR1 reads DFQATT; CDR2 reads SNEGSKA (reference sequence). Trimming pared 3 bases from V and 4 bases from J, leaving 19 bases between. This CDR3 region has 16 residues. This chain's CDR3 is CSASSQFQGRNQPQHF. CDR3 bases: TGCAGTGCTAGTTCCCAGTTTCAGGGGCGTAATCAGCCCCAGCATTTT.

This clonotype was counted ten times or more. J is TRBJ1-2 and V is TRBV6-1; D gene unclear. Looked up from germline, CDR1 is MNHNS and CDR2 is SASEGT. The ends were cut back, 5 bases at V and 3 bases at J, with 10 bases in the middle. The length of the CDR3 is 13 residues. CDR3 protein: CASSLFRHYGYTF. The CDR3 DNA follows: TGTGCCAGCAGTTTGTTCCGACACTATGGCTACACCTTC.

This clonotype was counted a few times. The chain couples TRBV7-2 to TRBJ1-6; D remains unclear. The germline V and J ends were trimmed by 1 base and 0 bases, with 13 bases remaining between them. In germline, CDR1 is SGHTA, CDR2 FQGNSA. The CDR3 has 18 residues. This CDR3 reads CASSLEAGPSSYNSPLHF. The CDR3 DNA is TGTGCCAGCAGCTTAGAAGCAGGACCAAGCTCCTATAATTCACCCCTCCACTTT. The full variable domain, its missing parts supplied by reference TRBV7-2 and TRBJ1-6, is GAGVSQSPSNKVTEKGKDVELRCDPISGHTALYWYRQSLGQGLEFLIYFQGNSAPDKSGLPSDRFSAERTGGSVSTLTIQRTQQEDSAVYLCASSLEAGPSSYNSPLHFGNGTRLTVT.

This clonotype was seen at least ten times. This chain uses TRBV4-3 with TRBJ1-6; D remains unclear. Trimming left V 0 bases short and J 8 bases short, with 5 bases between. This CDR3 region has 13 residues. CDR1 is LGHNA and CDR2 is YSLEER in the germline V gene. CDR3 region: CASSQDRDSPLHF. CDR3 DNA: TGCGCCAGCAGCCAAGATCGGGATTCACCCCTCCACTTT.

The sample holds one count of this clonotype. The CDR3 spells CATSDPGLSEQFF. CDR3 in DNA: TGTGCCACCAGTGATCCTGGACTTTCTGAGCAGTTCTTC. This sequence joins TRBV24-1 and TRBJ2-1, with D maybe TRBD2 (5 bases). The CDR3 loop spans 13 amino acids. V was shortened by 3 bases and J by 9 bases, with 11 bases between the two germline ends. From germline, CDR1 is KGHDR and CDR2 SFDVKD.

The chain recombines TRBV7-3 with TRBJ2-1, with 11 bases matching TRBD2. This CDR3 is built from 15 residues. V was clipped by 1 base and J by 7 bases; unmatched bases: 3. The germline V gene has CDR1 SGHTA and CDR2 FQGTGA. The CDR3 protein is CASSLRLAGLNEQFF. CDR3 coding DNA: TGTGCCAGCAGCTTAAGACTAGCGGGATTAAATGAGCAGTTCTTC.

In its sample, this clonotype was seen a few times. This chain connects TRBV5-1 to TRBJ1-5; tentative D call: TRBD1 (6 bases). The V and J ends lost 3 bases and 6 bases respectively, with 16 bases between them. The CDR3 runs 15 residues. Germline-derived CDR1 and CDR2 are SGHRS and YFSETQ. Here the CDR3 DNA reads TGCGCCAGCAGCTCGGACCCAGACAGGATTCAGCCCCAGCATTTT. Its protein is CASSSDPDRIQPQHF.

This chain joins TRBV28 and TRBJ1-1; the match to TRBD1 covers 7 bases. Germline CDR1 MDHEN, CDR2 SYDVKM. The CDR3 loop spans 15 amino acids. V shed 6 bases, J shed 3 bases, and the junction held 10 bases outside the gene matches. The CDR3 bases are TGTGCCAGCAGCACTGACAGGGCTCCTTACACTGAAGCTTTCTTT. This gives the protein CASSTDRAPYTEAFF.

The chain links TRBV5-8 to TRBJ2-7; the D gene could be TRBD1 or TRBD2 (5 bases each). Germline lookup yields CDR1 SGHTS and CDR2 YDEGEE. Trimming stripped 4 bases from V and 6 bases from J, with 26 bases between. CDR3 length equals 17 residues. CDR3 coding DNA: TGTGCCAGCAGCCACGGACAAATTAGCGCCCCCGGGGTCGAGCAGTACTTC. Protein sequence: CASSHGQISAPGVEQYF.

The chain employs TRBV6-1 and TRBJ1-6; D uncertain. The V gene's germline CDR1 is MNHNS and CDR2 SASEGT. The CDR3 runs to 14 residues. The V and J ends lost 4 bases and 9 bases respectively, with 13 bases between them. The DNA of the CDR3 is TGTGCCAGCAGTGTAAGTCCGTTCGGTTCACCCCTCCACTTT. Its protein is CASSVSPFGSPLHF.

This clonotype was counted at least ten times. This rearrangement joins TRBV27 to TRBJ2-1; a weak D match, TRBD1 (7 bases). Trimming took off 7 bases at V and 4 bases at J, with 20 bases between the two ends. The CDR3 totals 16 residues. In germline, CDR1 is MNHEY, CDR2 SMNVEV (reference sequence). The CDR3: CASNTRQGRGYNEQFF. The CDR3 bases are TGTGCCAGCAACACCCGACAGGGCCGGGGGTACAATGAGCAGTTCTTC.

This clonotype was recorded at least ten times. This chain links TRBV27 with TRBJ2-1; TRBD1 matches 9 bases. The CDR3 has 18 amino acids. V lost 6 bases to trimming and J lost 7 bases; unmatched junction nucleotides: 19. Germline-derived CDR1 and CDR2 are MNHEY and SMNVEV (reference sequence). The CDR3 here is CASRWAWVGQGMLNEQFF. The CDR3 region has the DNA TGTGCCAGCAGGTGGGCCTGGGTGGGACAGGGTATGTTGAATGAGCAGTTCTTC.